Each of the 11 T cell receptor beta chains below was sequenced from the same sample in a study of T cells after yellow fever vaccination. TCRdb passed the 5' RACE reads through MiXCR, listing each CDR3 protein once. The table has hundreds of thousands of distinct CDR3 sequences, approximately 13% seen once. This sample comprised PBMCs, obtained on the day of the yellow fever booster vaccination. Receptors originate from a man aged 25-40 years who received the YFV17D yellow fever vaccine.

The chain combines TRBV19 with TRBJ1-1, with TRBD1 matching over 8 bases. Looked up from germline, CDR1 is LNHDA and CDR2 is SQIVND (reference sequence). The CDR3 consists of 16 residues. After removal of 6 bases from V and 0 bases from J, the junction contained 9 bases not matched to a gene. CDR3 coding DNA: TGTGCCAGTAGGTTAGCAGGGGGCCCGATGAACACTGAAGCTTTCTTT. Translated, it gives CASRLAGGPMNTEAFF.

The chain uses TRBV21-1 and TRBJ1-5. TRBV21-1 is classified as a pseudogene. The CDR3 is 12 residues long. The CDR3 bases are TGTGCCAGCAGGAAAATATATCAGCCCCAGCATTTT. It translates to CASRKIYQPQHF.

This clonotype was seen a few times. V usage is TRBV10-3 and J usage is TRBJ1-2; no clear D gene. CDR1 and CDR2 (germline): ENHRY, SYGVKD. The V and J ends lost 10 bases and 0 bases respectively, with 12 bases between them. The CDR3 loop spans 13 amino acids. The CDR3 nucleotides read TGTGCCACCCACGGACGGGCTAACTATGGCTACACCTTC. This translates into CATHGRANYGYTF.

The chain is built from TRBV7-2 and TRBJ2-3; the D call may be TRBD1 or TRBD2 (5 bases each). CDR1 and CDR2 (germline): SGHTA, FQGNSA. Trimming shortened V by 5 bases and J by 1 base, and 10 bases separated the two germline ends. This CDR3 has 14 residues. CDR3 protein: CASSHEGRTDTQYF. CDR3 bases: TGTGCCAGCAGCCACGAGGGACGCACAGATACGCAGTATTTT.

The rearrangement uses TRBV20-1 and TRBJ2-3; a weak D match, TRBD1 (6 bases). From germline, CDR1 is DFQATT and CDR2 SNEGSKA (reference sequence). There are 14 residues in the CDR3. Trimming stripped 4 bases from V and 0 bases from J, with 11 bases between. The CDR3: CSAMAQGSTDTQYF. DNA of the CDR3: TGCAGTGCTATGGCACAGGGAAGCACAGATACGCAGTATTTT.

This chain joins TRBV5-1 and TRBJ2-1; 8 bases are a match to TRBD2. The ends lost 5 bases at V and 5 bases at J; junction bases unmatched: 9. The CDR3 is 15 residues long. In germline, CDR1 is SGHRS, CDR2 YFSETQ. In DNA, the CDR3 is TGCGCCAGCAGTCGGCAGCGGGAGTTGGACAATGAGCAGTTCTTC. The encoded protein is CASSRQRELDNEQFF.

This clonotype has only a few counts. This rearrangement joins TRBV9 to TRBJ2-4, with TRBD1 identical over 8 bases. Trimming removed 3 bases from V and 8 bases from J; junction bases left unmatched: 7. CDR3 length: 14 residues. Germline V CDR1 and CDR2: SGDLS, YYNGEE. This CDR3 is CASSAPDREDIQYF. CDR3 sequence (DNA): TGTGCCAGCAGCGCACCGGACAGGGAGGACATTCAGTACTTC.

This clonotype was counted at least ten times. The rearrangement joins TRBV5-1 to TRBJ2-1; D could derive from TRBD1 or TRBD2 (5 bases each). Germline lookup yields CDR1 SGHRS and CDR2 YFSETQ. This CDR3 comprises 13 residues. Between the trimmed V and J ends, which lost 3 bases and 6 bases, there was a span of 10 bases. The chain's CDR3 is CASSWGRVNEQFF. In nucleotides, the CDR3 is TGCGCCAGCAGCTGGGGACGAGTCAATGAGCAGTTCTTC.

CDR3 amino acids: CASSISGDSYNEQFF. The CDR3 nucleotides are TGTGCCAGTAGTATCTCGGGAGACTCCTACAATGAGCAGTTCTTC. The rearrangement links TRBV19 to TRBJ2-1; TRBD2 is a possible D gene (6 bases). The CDR3 contains 15 residues. Trimming took 3 bases from V and 0 from J, leaving 9 bases between them. Germline V gene data show CDR1 as LNHDA and CDR2 as SQIVND (reference sequence).

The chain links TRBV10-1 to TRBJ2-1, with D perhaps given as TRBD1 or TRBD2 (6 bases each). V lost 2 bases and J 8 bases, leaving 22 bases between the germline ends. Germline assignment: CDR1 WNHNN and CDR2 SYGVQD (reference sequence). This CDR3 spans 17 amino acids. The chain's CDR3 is CASSEAGPLGGFDEQFF. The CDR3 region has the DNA TGCGCCAGCAGTGAGGCAGGACCCCTAGGGGGGTTCGATGAGCAGTTCTTC.

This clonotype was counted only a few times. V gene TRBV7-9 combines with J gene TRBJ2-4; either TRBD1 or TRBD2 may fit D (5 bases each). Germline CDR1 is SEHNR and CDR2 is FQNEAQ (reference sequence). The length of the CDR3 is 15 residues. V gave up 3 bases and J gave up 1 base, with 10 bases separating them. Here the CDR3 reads CASSLGVSAKNIQYF. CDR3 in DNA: TGTGCCAGCAGCTTGGGGGTTTCGGCCAAAAACATTCAGTACTTC.